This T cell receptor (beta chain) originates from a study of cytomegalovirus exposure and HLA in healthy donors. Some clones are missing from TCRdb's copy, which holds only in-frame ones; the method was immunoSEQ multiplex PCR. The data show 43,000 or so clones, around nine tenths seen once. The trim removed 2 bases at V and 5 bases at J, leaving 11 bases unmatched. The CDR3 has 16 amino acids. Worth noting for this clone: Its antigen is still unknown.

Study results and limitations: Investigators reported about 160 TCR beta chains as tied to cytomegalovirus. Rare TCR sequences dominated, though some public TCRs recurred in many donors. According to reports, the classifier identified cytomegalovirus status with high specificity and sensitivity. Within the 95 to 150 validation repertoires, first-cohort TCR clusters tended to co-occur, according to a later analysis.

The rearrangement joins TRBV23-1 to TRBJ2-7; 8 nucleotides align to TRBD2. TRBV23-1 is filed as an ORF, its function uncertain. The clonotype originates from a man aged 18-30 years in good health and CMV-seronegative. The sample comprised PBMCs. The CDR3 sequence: CASSQPSGGRGDEQYF. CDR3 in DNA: TGCGCCAGCAGTCAACCGTCGGGGGGGCGCGGGGACGAGCAGTACTTC.